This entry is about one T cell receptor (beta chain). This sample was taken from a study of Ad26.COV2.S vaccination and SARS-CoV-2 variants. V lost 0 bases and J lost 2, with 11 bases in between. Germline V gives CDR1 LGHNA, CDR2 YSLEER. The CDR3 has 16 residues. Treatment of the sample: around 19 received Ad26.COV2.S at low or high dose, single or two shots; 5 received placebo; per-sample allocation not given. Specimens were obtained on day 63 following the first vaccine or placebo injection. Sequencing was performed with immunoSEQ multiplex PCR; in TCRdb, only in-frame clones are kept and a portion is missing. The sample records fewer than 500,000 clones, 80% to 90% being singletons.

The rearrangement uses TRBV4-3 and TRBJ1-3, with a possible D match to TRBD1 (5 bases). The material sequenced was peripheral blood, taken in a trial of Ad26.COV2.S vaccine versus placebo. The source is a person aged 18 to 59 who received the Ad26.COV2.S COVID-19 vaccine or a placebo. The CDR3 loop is CASSQDYGTPGNTIYF. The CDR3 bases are TGCGCCAGCAGCCAAGATTACGGGACTCCTGGAAACACCATATATTTT.